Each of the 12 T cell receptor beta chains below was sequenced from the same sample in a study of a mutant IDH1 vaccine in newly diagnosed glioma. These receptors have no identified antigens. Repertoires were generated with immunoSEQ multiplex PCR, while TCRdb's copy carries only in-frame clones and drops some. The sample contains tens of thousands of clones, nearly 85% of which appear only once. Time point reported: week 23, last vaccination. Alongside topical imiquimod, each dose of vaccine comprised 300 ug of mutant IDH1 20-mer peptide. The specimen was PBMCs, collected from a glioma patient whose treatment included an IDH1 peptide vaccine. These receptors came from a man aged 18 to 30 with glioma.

The CDR3 protein is CAISESVTTASKAYF. The CDR3 DNA is TGTGCCATCAGTGAGTCCGTGACCACTGCGAGCAAGGCGTACTTC. The J gene is TRBJ2-7, the V gene TRBV10-3; D is ambiguous. Trimming cost V 0 bases and J 12 bases, with 21 bases left between them. Germline loops: CDR1 ENHRY, CDR2 SYGVKD. The CDR3 is 15 residues long.

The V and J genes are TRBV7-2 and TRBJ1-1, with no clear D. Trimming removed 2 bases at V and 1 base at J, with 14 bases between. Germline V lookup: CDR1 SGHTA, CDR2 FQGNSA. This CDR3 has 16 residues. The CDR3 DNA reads TGTGCCAGCAGCTTACCCCCCCCGCGGCAGAACACTGAAGCTTTCTTT. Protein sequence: CASSLPPPRQNTEAFF. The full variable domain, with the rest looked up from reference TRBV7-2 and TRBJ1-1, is GAGVSQSPSNKVTEKGKDVELRCDPISGHTALYWYRQSLGQGLEFLIYFQGNSAPDKSGLPSDRFSAERTGGSVSTLTIQRTQQEDSAVYLCASSLPPPRQNTEAFFGQGTRLTVV.

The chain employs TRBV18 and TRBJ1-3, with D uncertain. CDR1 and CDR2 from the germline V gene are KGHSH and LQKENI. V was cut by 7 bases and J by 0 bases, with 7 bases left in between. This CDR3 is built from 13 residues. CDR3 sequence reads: CASCLVSGNTIYF. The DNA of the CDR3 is TGTGCCAGCTGCCTAGTCTCTGGAAACACCATATATTTT.

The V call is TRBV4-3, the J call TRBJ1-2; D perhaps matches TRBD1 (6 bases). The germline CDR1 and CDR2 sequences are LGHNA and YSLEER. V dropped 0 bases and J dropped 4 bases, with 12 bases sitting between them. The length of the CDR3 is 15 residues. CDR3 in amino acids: CASSQDLGGTYGYTF. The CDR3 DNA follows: TGCGCCAGCAGCCAAGATCTAGGGGGAACCTATGGCTACACCTTC.

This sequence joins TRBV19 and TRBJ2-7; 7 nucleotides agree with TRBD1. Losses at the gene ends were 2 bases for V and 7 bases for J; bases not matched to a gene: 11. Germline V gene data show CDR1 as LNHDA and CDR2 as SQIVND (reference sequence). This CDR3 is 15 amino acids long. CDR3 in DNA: TGTGCCAGTAGTATATGGGCCACAGGGGCGGTTGAGCAGTACTTC. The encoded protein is CASSIWATGAVEQYF.

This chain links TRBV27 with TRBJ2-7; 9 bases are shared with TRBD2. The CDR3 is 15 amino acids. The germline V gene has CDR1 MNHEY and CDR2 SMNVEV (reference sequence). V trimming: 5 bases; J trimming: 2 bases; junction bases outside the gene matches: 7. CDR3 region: CASSTRLAVTYEQYF. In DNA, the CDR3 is TGTGCCAGCAGTACGCGACTAGCGGTTACCTACGAGCAGTACTTC.

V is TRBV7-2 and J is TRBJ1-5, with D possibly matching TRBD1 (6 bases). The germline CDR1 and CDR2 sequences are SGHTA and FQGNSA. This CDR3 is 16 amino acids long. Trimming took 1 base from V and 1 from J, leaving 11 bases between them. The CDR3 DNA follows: TGTGCCAGCAGCTTAGGGCAGGGGATGAGCAATCAGCCCCAGCATTTT. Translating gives CASSLGQGMSNQPQHF. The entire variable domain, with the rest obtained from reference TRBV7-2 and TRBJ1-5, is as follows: GAGVSQSPSNKVTEKGKDVELRCDPISGHTALYWYRQSLGQGLEFLIYFQGNSAPDKSGLPSDRFSAERTGGSVSTLTIQRTQQEDSAVYLCASSLGQGMSNQPQHFGDGTRLSIL.

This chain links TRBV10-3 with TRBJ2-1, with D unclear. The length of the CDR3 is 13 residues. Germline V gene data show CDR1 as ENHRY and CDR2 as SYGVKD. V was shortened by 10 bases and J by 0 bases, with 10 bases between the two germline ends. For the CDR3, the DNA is TGTGCCAATAGACCGGACTCCTACAATGAGCAGTTCTTC. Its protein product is CANRPDSYNEQFF.

In DNA, the CDR3 is TGTGCCAGCAGCTTAACAGCCACCTACTATGGCTACACCTTC. This encodes CASSLTATYYGYTF. The V call is TRBV11-2, the J call TRBJ1-2, with D uncertain. The CDR3 has 14 residues. V lost 2 bases and J 3 bases, leaving 10 bases between the germline ends. From germline, CDR1 is SGHAT and CDR2 FQNNGV.

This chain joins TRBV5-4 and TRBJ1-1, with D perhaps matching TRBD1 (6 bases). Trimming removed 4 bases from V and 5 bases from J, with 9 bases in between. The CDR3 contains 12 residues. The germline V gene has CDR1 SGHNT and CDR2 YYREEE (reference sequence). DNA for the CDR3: TGTGCCAGCAGCCCTACAGGGACTGAAGCTTTCTTT. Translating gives CASSPTGTEAFF.

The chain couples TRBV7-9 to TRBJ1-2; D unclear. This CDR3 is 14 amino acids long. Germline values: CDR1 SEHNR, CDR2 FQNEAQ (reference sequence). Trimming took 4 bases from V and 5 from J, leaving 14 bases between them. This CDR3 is CASSSPGRIYGYTF. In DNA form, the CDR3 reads TGTGCCAGCAGCTCGCCCGGCAGAATTTATGGCTACACCTTC.

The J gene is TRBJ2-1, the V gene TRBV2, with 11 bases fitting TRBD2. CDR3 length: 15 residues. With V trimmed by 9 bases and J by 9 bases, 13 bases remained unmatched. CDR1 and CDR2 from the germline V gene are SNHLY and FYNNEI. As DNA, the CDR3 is TGTGCCAGTAAGAATAGCGGGAGGGCGGTGGGTGAGCAGTTCTTC. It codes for CASKNSGRAVGEQFF.